The source of this T cell receptor (beta chain) is a study of blood T cell repertoires in COVID-19. Study processing details: Reference gene primer amplification yielded estimated nucleated cell counts. Data came from immunoSEQ multiplex PCR; TCRdb stores just in-frame clones and leaves some out. V and J calls and clone size follow that table, whereas D and trimming were derived from the DNA. The sample has roughly 250,000 clones; around 82% are singletons. The CDR3 runs to 13 residues. Trimming took off 1 base at V and 6 bases at J, with 11 bases between the two ends. Germline values: CDR1 SGHDT, CDR2 YYEEEE.

Sequenced material: peripheral blood. This clonotype was obtained from a human donor with COVID-19, enrolled during active disease. The donor label of this sample is uncertain. The J gene is TRBJ2-7, the V gene TRBV5-6; D possibly corresponds to TRBD1 (6 bases). The CDR3 DNA reads TGTGCCAGCAGCTTGTTTGTAGGGGGCGAGCAGTACTTC. Amino acid sequence: CASSLFVGGEQYF.